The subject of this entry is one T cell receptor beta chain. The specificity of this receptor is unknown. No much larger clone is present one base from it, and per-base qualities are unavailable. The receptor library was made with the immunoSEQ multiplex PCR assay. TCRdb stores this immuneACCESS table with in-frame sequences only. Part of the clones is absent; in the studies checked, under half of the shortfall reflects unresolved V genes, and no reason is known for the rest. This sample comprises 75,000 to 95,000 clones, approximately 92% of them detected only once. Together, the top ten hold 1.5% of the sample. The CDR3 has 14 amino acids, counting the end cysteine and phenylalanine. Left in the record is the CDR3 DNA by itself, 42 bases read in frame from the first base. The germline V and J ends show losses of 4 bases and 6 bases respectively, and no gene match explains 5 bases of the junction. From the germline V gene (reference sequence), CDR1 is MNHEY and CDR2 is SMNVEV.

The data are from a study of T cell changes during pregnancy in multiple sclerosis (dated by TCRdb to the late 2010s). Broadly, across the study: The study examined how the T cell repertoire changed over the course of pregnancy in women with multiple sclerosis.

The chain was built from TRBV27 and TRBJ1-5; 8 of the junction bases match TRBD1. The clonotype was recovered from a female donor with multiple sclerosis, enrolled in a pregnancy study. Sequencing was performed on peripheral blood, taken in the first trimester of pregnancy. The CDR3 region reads CASSSDRGGQPQHF. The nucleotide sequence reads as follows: TGTGCCAGCAGTTCAGACAGGGGCGGTCAGCCCCAGCATTTT.